These 14 T cell receptor beta chains were sequenced from one sample in a study of OX40 agonist ivuxolimab in advanced cancers. Sequencing was performed with immunoSEQ multiplex PCR; in TCRdb, only in-frame clones are kept and a portion is missing. Of approximately 70,000 clones in the sample, roughly 89% were seen once. Here the sequenced sample was CD4+ or CD8+ T cells sorted from blood, taken in a trial of the OX40 agonist ivuxolimab. These receptors were collected from an adult with an advanced solid tumor such as melanoma, head and neck, liver or kidney cancer.

This chain uses TRBV4-1 with TRBJ2-3; D remains ambiguous. The CDR3 extends over 15 amino acids. Germline V gives CDR1 MGHRA, CDR2 YSYEKL. V lost 4 bases, J lost 6 bases, and 17 bases lay in between. The CDR3 region is CASSLLGLPSDTQYF. The CDR3 bases are TGCGCCAGCAGCCTCTTGGGCCTTCCCTCCGATACGCAGTATTTT.

CDR3 residues: CASSSWAGRTEAFF. CDR3 in DNA: TGTGCCAGCAGTTCATGGGCAGGGAGGACTGAAGCTTTCTTT. This chain joins TRBV5-5 and TRBJ1-1; possible D gene TRBD1, 5 bases. The CDR3 runs to 14 residues. Per germline, CDR1 SGHKS and CDR2 YYEKEE (reference sequence). V shed 5 bases and J shed 5 bases, with 16 bases lying between them.

The chain joins TRBV28 to TRBJ2-3, with 11 positions matching TRBD2. CDR1 is MDHEN, CDR2 SYDVKM, per germline. With V trimmed by 3 bases and J by 3 bases, 2 bases remained unmatched. The CDR3 has 15 residues. CDR3 region: CASSFSGGVTDTQYF. Here the CDR3 DNA reads TGTGCCAGCAGTTTTAGCGGGGGGGTGACAGATACGCAGTATTTT.

V and J are TRBV5-1 and TRBJ2-2; D gene ambiguous. The CDR3 contains 14 residues. Germline V lookup: CDR1 SGHRS, CDR2 YFSETQ. Trimming stripped 0 bases from V and 4 bases from J, with 7 bases between. CDR3 residues: CASSLGRSTGELFF. The CDR3 bases are TGCGCCAGCAGCTTGGGACGGAGCACCGGGGAGCTGTTTTTT. Combining the CDR3 with reference TRBV5-1 and TRBJ2-2 gives the whole variable domain KAGVTQTPRYLIKTRGQQVTLSCSPISGHRSVSWYQQTPGQGLQFLFEYFSETQRNKGNFPGRFSGRQFSNSRSEMNVSTLELGDSALYLCASSLGRSTGELFFGEGSRLTVL.

This clone was detected many times. The chain joins TRBV7-6 to TRBJ1-1; D may be TRBD1 (6 bases). The V and J ends lost 5 bases and 0 bases respectively, with 13 bases between them. The CDR3 spans 15 residues. CDR1 and CDR2 (germline): SGHVS, FNYEAQ. For the CDR3, the DNA is TGTGCCAGCAGCCGCTTACAGGGAATGAACACTGAAGCTTTCTTT. Residues: CASSRLQGMNTEAFF.

The chain couples TRBV7-9 to TRBJ1-3; D gene ambiguous. Between the trimmed V and J ends, which lost 1 base and 6 bases, there was a span of 10 bases. Germline-derived CDR1 and CDR2 are SEHNR and FQNEAQ (reference sequence). There are 14 residues in the CDR3. CDR3 nucleotide sequence: TGTGCCAGCAGCTTAGTACGGGGAGCAAACACCATATATTTT. This gives the protein CASSLVRGANTIYF. The full variable domain, rest sourced from reference TRBV7-9 and TRBJ1-3, is DTGVSQNPRHKITKRGQNVTFRCDPISEHNRLYWYRQTLGQGPEFLTYFQNEAQLEKSRLLSDRFSAERPKGSFSTLEIQRTEQGDSAMYLCASSLVRGANTIYFGEGSWLTVV.

This chain joins TRBV30 and TRBJ2-3, with D hard to call. In germline, CDR1 is GTSNPN, CDR2 SVGIG (reference sequence). Trimming left V 0 bases short and J 0 bases short, with 7 bases between. The CDR3 covers 14 residues. CDR3 in amino acids: CAWSVMGSTDTQYF. The CDR3 nucleotides read TGTGCCTGGAGTGTAATGGGGAGCACAGATACGCAGTATTTT. The whole variable domain, filled in from reference TRBV30 and TRBJ2-3, reads SQTIHQWPATLVQPVGSPLSLECTVEGTSNPNLYWYRQAAGRGLQLLFYSVGIGQISSEVPQNLSASRPQDRQFILSSKKLLLSDSGFYLCAWSVMGSTDTQYFGPGTRLTVL.

This chain connects TRBV28 to TRBJ1-1; D is ambiguous. Trimming pared 2 bases from V and 3 bases from J, leaving 7 bases between. Germline V CDR1 and CDR2: MDHEN, SYDVKM. There are 13 residues in the CDR3. CDR3 in DNA: TGTGCCAGCAGTTTAAGGGCCTACACTGAAGCTTTCTTT. It yields the protein CASSLRAYTEAFF.

The J gene is TRBJ2-6, the V gene TRBV28; D not resolved. This CDR3 has 17 residues. V was pared by 1 base and J by 0 bases, with 10 bases between. Germline-derived CDR1 and CDR2 are MDHEN and SYDVKM. CDR3: CASSLLLRRSGANVLTF. The CDR3 coding sequence is TGTGCCAGCAGTTTATTACTTAGGCGCTCTGGGGCCAACGTCCTGACTTTC.

J is TRBJ2-3 and V is TRBV14; possibly TRBD1 or TRBD2 for D (5 bases each). CDR1 and CDR2 from the germline V gene are SGHDN and FVKESK. Between the trimmed V and J ends, which lost 0 bases and 6 bases, there was a span of 7 bases. CDR3 size: 13 residues. CDR3: CASSQDWGDTQYF. The CDR3 region has the DNA TGTGCCAGCAGCCAAGATTGGGGGGATACGCAGTATTTT.

CDR3 protein: CASSEFAGVANTIYF. CDR3 bases: TGTGCCAGCAGTGAATTCGCCGGGGTGGCAAACACCATATATTTT. The gene calls are TRBV2 and TRBJ1-3, with unresolved D. Trimming took off 2 bases at V and 6 bases at J, with 14 bases between the two ends. The CDR3 has 15 amino acids. Germline assignment: CDR1 SNHLY and CDR2 FYNNEI.

The chain recombines TRBV29-1 with TRBJ2-7; 8 bases are shared with TRBD1. J was trimmed by 8 bases and V by 4 bases; bases with no gene match: 7. Germline CDR1 reads SQVTM; CDR2 reads ANQGSEA. The CDR3 has 12 residues. CDR3 protein: CSVGGQGTQQYF. CDR3 DNA sequence: TGCAGCGTTGGCGGACAGGGTACCCAGCAGTACTTC.

This sequence joins TRBV10-3 and TRBJ1-6, with a weak D call TRBD1 (5 bases). This CDR3 comprises 14 residues. V lost 4 bases, J lost 10 bases, and 14 bases lay in between. CDR1 is ENHRY and CDR2 is SYGVKD in the germline V gene. The CDR3 nucleotides are TGTGCCATCAGTGCGGGCCAGGGAGGGTCACCCCTCCACTTT. Translated: CAISAGQGGSPLHF.

The chain carries TRBV4-3 and TRBJ2-3; tentatively, D is TRBD1 or TRBD2 (5 bases each). Germline V lookup: CDR1 LGHNA, CDR2 YSLEER. Trimming removed 3 bases from V and 2 bases from J, with 15 bases in between. The CDR3 spans 16 residues. The CDR3 sequence: CASSHAARGNTDTQYF. As DNA, the CDR3 is TGCGCCAGCAGCCACGCTGCGAGGGGTAACACAGATACGCAGTATTTT.